This T cell receptor beta chain is drawn from a study of response to subunit inactivated influenza vaccine. Using its own MiXCR run on the RT-PCR reads, TCRdb lists one record per CDR3 protein. The sample has about 610,000 distinct CDR3 sequences; less than 15% are singletons. The CDR3 spans 18 residues. V was pared by 5 bases and J by 4 bases, with 10 bases of the junction left unmatched. Per the germline V gene, CDR1 is KGHDR and CDR2 is SFDVKD. The origin of this receptor is a man aged 50-59 years who received an inactivated influenza vaccine. The chain employs TRBV24-1 and TRBJ2-6; TRBD2 aligns across 10 bases. The sequences come from PBMCs from blood, collected 11 to 12 days after vaccination. CDR3 DNA: TGTGCCACCAGTGCAGGGGCTAGCGGGAGTCCAGGGGCCAACGTCCTGACTTTC. This encodes CATSAGASGSPGANVLTF.